The 25 T cell receptor beta chains below all came from one sample that was sequenced in a study of tumor-infiltrating lymphocytes in primary liver carcinoma. Production of TCR beta cDNA used approximately 0.45 ug total RNA together with a constant-region primer. Slightly modified ARM-PCR, run as three nested multiplex PCR rounds, produced the TCR beta libraries. The two initial PCR rounds, around 11 cycles each, used TRBV1-TRBV30 forward and C-beta reverse primers. TCRdb analysed the multiplex PCR reads with MiXCR anew, one entry per CDR3 protein. The sample has roughly 200,000 distinct CDR3 sequences, around four fifths seen once. Co-extracted RNA and DNA came from around 18-30 mg of unsorted bulk tissue. The sample taken for sequencing was tumor tissue from primary liver carcinoma. Receptor source: a man aged 40-49 years with primary liver carcinoma and hepatitis B virus infection.

This clonotype was observed many times. V usage is TRBV24-1 and J usage is TRBJ2-1; D is possibly TRBD2 (6 bases). Per the germline V gene, CDR1 is KGHDR and CDR2 is SFDVKD. The CDR3 covers 15 residues. V lost 4 bases and J 7 bases, leaving 16 bases between the germline ends. The CDR3 here is CATSEGEGGKNEQFF. CDR3 nucleotides: TGTGCCACCAGTGAGGGCGAAGGCGGGAAAAATGAGCAGTTCTTC.

The chain carries TRBV6-6 and TRBJ2-7; D call uncertain. The CDR3 is 13 residues long. The ends were cut back, 7 bases at V and 0 bases at J, with 10 bases in the middle. Per germline, CDR1 MNHNY and CDR2 SVGAGI (reference sequence). The CDR3: CASTLGFSYEQYF. In nucleotides, the CDR3 is TGTGCCAGCACCCTAGGATTCTCCTACGAGCAGTACTTC.

This clonotype occurred once. Likely a read error: the CDR3 ends without its conserved phenylalanine or tryptophan. J is TRBJ2-1 and V is TRBV4-1; D ambiguous. CDR3 length equals 10 residues. Deletions cut 5 bases from V and 12 bases from J, with 8 bases between. Germline CDR1 is MGHRA and CDR2 is YSYEKL. CDR3 in DNA: TGCGCCAGCAGCGCGGCACGGCAGTTCTTA. Protein: CASSAARQFL.

Comment on this clonotype: The junction departs from germline at one end; a sequencing error may be responsible. This sequence joins TRBV6-2 or TRBV6-3 and TRBJ2-1, with TRBD2 identical over 8 bases. From germline, CDR1 is MNHEY and CDR2 SVGEGT. The CDR3 is 15 amino acids. CDR3 in DNA: TGTGCCAGCGGTCGACGAATACTAGCGGCCAATGAGCAATTCTTC. Its protein is CASGRRILAANEQFF.

This CDR3 reads CASSSGLAGYTDTQYF. The DNA for the CDR3 is TGTGCCAGCAGCTCTGGACTAGCGGGCTATACAGATACGCAGTATTTT. V and J are TRBV7-2 and TRBJ2-3, with 11 bases fitting TRBD2. The V and J ends lost 4 bases and 3 bases, in that order; junction bases with no gene match: 6. CDR1 and CDR2 (germline): SGHTA, FQGNSA. CDR3 length: 16 amino acids. The full variable domain, completed using reference TRBV7-2 and TRBJ2-3, is GAGVSQSPSNKVTEKGKDVELRCDPISGHTALYWYRQSLGQGLEFLIYFQGNSAPDKSGLPSDRFSAERTGGSVSTLTIQRTQQEDSAVYLCASSSGLAGYTDTQYFGPGTRLTVL.

A remark on this clonotype: Being one base from a much bigger clone, this may be a read error. The rearrangement joins TRBV7-9 to TRBJ2-1; D may correspond to TRBD1 or TRBD2 (5 bases each). The germline V gene has CDR1 SEHNR and CDR2 FQNEAQ (reference sequence). Trimming shortened V by 6 bases and J by 7 bases, and 16 bases separated the two germline ends. The CDR3 consists of 14 residues. Written as DNA, the CDR3 is TGTGCCAGCAGTTCTAACGGGACGGGTAATGAGCAGTTCTTC. Translated, it gives CASSSNGTGNEQFF. The variable domain in full, completed from reference TRBV7-9 and TRBJ2-1, reads DTGVSQNPRHKITKRGQNVTFRCDPISEHNRLYWYRQTLGQGPEFLTYFQNEAQLEKSRLLSDRFSAERPKGSFSTLEIQRTEQGDSAMYLCASSSNGTGNEQFFGPGTRLTVL.

On this clonotype: The conserved phenylalanine or tryptophan normally closing the CDR3 is absent here, so this likely arose from a read error. J is TRBJ2-7 and V is TRBV10-3, with 10 bases that match TRBD2. CDR1 and CDR2 (germline): ENHRY, SYGVKD. J lost 10 bases, V lost 4 bases, and 19 bases had no gene match. The CDR3 sequence is 17 residues long. DNA for the CDR3: TGTGCCATCAGTGGGGTCTCCGGGACTAGCGAGGCGGGCGAACAGTACTTA. Translation: CAISGVSGTSEAGEQYL.

The V and J genes are TRBV12-3 or TRBV12-4 and TRBJ1-5; possible D gene TRBD1, 5 bases. Trimming took off 6 bases at V and 5 bases at J, with 17 bases between the two ends. CDR3 length equals 15 residues. The CDR3 protein is CASRFRIGAHQPQHF. CDR3 nucleotides: TGTGCCAGCAGATTCAGGATAGGGGCCCATCAGCCCCAGCATTTT.

In the case of this clonotype: An end of the junction does not agree with germline; a read error may underlie this. As DNA, the CDR3 is TGTCCCAGCAGCCTCGCCTACGAGCAGTACTTC. Translation gives CPSSLAYEQYF. The chain has TRBV12-3 or TRBV12-4 and TRBJ2-7; D unresolved. CDR3 length: 11 residues.

As to this clonotype: A junction boundary mismatches the germline segment, possibly from a read error. The chain has TRBV14 and TRBJ2-1, with a possible D match to TRBD2 (5 bases). The V gene's germline CDR1 is SGHDN and CDR2 FVKESK. CDR3 length equals 16 residues. The CDR3 loop is CAGSVVARWVNNEQFF. In DNA form, the CDR3 reads TGTGCCGGCAGTGTCGTAGCGAGATGGGTAAACAATGAGCAGTTCTTC.

As regards this clonotype: A single base separates this from a much larger clone, so it may be a read error. The rearrangement uses TRBV5-1 and TRBJ2-2; tentatively, D is TRBD2 (5 bases). The CDR3 is 13 amino acids. Per germline, CDR1 SGHRS and CDR2 YFSETQ. The CDR3 sequence: CASSSGNTGELSF. CDR3 in DNA: TGCGCCAGCAGTTCCGGGAACACCGGGGAGCTGTCTTTT.

This clonotype appeared once. The conserved phenylalanine or tryptophan normally closing the CDR3 is absent here, so this likely arose from a read error. The chain recombines TRBV29-1 with TRBJ2-3; D is ambiguous. Germline CDR1 is SQVTM and CDR2 is ANQGSEA. This CDR3 spans 11 amino acids. The CDR3, as DNA: TGCGACTTTGGGGGCACAGATACGCAGTATGTA. It encodes CDFGGTDTQYV.

With regard to this clonotype: One end of the junction does not line up with germline, which may come from a read error. V and J are TRBV14 and TRBJ2-7, with D perhaps matching TRBD1 or TRBD2 (5 bases each). Germline CDR1 reads SGHDN; CDR2 reads FVKESK. The CDR3 sequence is 15 residues long. CDR3 sequence: CAGRPSGRKLYEQYF. The CDR3 nucleotides are TGTGCCGGCAGGCCCTCGGGACGGAAACTATACGAGCAGTACTTC.

Comment on this clonotype: At one of its ends the junction is not consistent with the germline gene, which may arise from a read error. The CDR3, as DNA: TGTGCCAGCAGCCGGACACGGCTTTCAACCCTCCACTTT. Amino acids: CASSRTRLSTLHF. The chain combines TRBV11-1 with TRBJ1-6, with TRBD1 as a possible D gene (5 bases). There are 13 residues in the CDR3. Per germline, CDR1 SGHAT and CDR2 FQDESV (reference sequence).

This chain connects TRBV30 to TRBJ2-7, with 8 bases lining up with TRBD1. The V gene end was trimmed by 0 bases and the J gene end by 8 bases; junction bases not matched to a gene: 18. The CDR3 has 17 residues. Germline-derived CDR1 and CDR2 are GTSNPN and SVGIG (reference sequence). The CDR3 DNA is TGTGCCTGGAGTGTAATACACGCAGGGGGCTACTACGGCAAGCAGTACTTC. As protein: CAWSVIHAGGYYGKQYF.

Remarks on this clonotype: A junction end diverges from the germline sequence, so it may reflect a read error. The rearrangement links TRBV5-4 to TRBJ2-2; D possibly corresponds to TRBD1 (6 bases). This CDR3 contains 14 residues. CDR1 and CDR2 from the germline V gene are SGHNT and YYREEE (reference sequence). The CDR3 DNA is TGTGCCAGCAGGCCAGGGGCGAACACCTGGGAGCTGTTATTT. This encodes CASRPGANTWELLF.

This clonotype was seen once. The junction departs from the called germline gene at one end, perhaps through a read error. The gene calls are TRBV12-3 or TRBV12-4 and TRBJ2-3, with D possibly being TRBD1 (6 bases). This CDR3 is 15 amino acids long. The CDR3 sequence: CASSCDRNGSDTQYF. Here the CDR3 DNA reads TGCGCCAGCAGTTGTGACAGGAATGGATCAGATACGCAGTATTTT.

About this clonotype itself: At one of its ends the junction is not consistent with the germline gene, which may arise from a read error. V gene TRBV4-1 combines with J gene TRBJ2-5; TRBD2 is a possible D gene (6 bases). Germline V gives CDR1 MGHRA, CDR2 YSYEKL. CDR3 length: 14 amino acids. The CDR3 DNA is TGCGCCAGCAGCCCCCCGGACTATAAAGAGACTCAGTACTTC. Its protein is CASSPPDYKETQYF.

As to this clonotype: An end of the junction does not agree with germline; a read error may underlie this. This chain connects TRBV29-1 to TRBJ1-1; TRBD1 aligns across 9 bases. This CDR3 region has 14 residues. Germline V gives CDR1 SQVTM, CDR2 ANQGSEA. DNA for the CDR3: TGCTGCGTAGGACAGGGGTTGGGGAGCACTGAAGCTTTTTTT. This encodes CCVGQGLGSTEAFF.

This clonotype appeared once. The junction does not match germline at one end; this may be a read error. The rearrangement uses TRBV29-1 and TRBJ1-1; 9 bases are shared with TRBD1. This CDR3 has 12 amino acids. Germline CDR1 SQVTM, CDR2 ANQGSEA. Here the CDR3 DNA reads TGCAGCACCATCGGACAGGGGATTGAAGTTTTCTTT. The encoded protein is CSTIGQGIEVFF.

This clonotype was found once. The CDR3 ends on some other residue instead of the conserved phenylalanine or tryptophan, so this is likely a read error. This sequence joins TRBV6-4 and TRBJ2-3; tentatively, D is TRBD1 (6 bases). Trimming removed 5 bases at V and 3 bases at J, with 15 bases between. The CDR3 has 15 residues. Germline CDR1 MRHNA, CDR2 SNTAGT. DNA of the CDR3: TGTGCCAGCAGTCAATCTGGGGGCGATACAGATACGCAGTATCTT. Its protein product is CASSQSGGDTDTQYL.

Note on this clonotype: The junction shows a germline mismatch at one end, possibly a read error. The V and J genes are TRBV6-5 and TRBJ2-3, with 7 bases that match TRBD2. The CDR3 has 15 residues. Germline V gives CDR1 MNHEY, CDR2 SVGAGI. CDR3 DNA sequence: TGTGCCAGCAGCCCAGGACCAGCGGGAACAGATACGCACTATTTT. Amino acids: CASSPGPAGTDTHYF.

Details on this clonotype: Germline is not matched at one junction end, which may reflect a read error. The CDR3 DNA reads TGTGCTAGCAGGCATGCCCGGGAGAGGACCTGGGAGCTGTTTTTT. Encoded protein: CASRHARERTWELFF. This sequence joins TRBV11-2 and TRBJ2-2; perhaps TRBD2 as D (6 bases). Germline V CDR1 and CDR2: SGHAT, FQNNGV. The CDR3 is 15 residues long.

In this sample, this clonotype is medium-sized. The chain is built from TRBV4-2 and TRBJ2-3, with D perhaps matching TRBD1 or TRBD2 (6 bases each). In germline, CDR1 is LGHNA, CDR2 YNFKEQ. The CDR3 runs 17 residues. Trimming took 0 bases from V and 0 from J, leaving 13 bases between them. The CDR3 region is CASSQEWGAASTDTQYF. CDR3 coding DNA: TGTGCCAGCAGCCAAGAATGGGGGGCAGCTAGCACAGATACGCAGTATTTT.

In regard to this clonotype: Relative to the germline gene, one junction end is altered; a read error may explain this. This chain uses TRBV11-2 with TRBJ2-4; 12 positions match TRBD2. Germline-derived CDR1 and CDR2 are SGHAT and FQNNGV. This CDR3 is built from 18 residues. CDR3 DNA: TGTACCAGTAGCTCACCGGGACTAGCGGGTCTAACCAAAGACATTCAGTACTTC. This translates into CTSSSPGLAGLTKDIQYF.